These 18 T cell receptor beta chains were sequenced from one sample in a study of T cells after yellow fever vaccination. TCRdb used MiXCR to reprocess the 5' RACE reads, holding one entry per CDR3 protein. The sample carries approximately 510,000 distinct CDR3 sequences, 21% recorded once. Sequencing used PBMCs, obtained 20 to 25 days after the first yellow fever vaccination. These receptors all stem from a man between 18 and 29 years old who received the YFV17D yellow fever vaccine.

V usage is TRBV6-4 and J usage is TRBJ2-1, with D unresolved. V lost 3 bases and J lost 0, with 9 bases in between. Germline-derived CDR1 and CDR2 are MRHNA and SNTAGT. The CDR3 is 15 amino acids. The CDR3 region is CASSEVKSSYNEQFF. DNA for the CDR3: TGTGCCAGCAGTGAGGTCAAATCCTCCTACAATGAGCAGTTCTTC.

This sequence joins TRBV6-1 and TRBJ2-7, with no clear D. Germline V gives CDR1 MNHNS, CDR2 SASEGT. This CDR3 contains 11 residues. V lost 7 bases and J 4 bases, leaving 8 bases between the germline ends. CDR3 protein: CASIEGYEQYF. In nucleotides, the CDR3 is TGTGCCAGCATCGAAGGATACGAGCAGTACTTC.

The chain employs TRBV10-3 and TRBJ1-2; D is uncertain. V gave up 8 bases and J gave up 3 bases, with 7 bases separating them. Looked up from germline, CDR1 is ENHRY and CDR2 is SYGVKD. This CDR3 region has 11 residues. CDR3 nucleotides: TGTGCCATCGGCACCGACTATGGCTACACCTTC. It is translated as CAIGTDYGYTF.

This clonotype was counted at least ten times. The rearrangement links TRBV6-1 to TRBJ1-5, with D possibly being TRBD1 (5 bases). Deletions cut 4 bases from V and 4 bases from J, with 11 bases between. The CDR3 is made up of 14 amino acids. Germline V lookup: CDR1 MNHNS, CDR2 SASEGT. CDR3 bases: TGTGCCAGCAGTGGGGGGTTCTCTAATCAGCCCCAGCATTTT. Amino acids: CASSGGFSNQPQHF.

A few counts support this clonotype. The genes are TRBV6-2 or TRBV6-3 and TRBJ1-1; the D is unclear. V lost 2 bases and J lost 0, with 7 bases in between. Germline V gene data show CDR1 as MNHEY and CDR2 as SVGEGT. The CDR3 runs to 14 residues. CDR3: CASSYPSLNTEAFF. The CDR3 nucleotides read TGTGCCAGCAGTTACCCCTCCCTGAACACTGAAGCTTTCTTT.

This clonotype has more than one count but fewer than ten. The chain couples TRBV4-2 to TRBJ2-1, with a possible D match to TRBD2 (5 bases). This CDR3 is built from 16 residues. The V end was cut by 0 bases, the J end by 5 bases, with 14 bases between. CDR1 is LGHNA, CDR2 YNFKEQ, per germline. The CDR3 region has the DNA TGTGCCAGCAGCCAAGAAGTTCGGGGATACCACAATGAGCAGTTCTTC. Translated: CASSQEVRGYHNEQFF.

A few counts support this clonotype. This chain links TRBV24-1 with TRBJ2-3; perhaps TRBD1 as D (6 bases). Trimming shortened V by 4 bases and J by 5 bases, and 15 bases separated the two germline ends. The CDR3 has 15 amino acids. CDR1 KGHDR and CDR2 SFDVKD come from the germline V gene. CDR3 residues: CATSDVQGLGDTQYF. CDR3 sequence (DNA): TGTGCCACCAGTGACGTCCAGGGGCTAGGAGATACGCAGTATTTT.

This chain joins TRBV11-2 and TRBJ2-2; TRBD1 is a possible D gene (6 bases). This CDR3 contains 17 residues. V was pared by 4 bases and J by 1 base, with 16 bases between. Germline-derived CDR1 and CDR2 are SGHAT and FQNNGV. The CDR3: CASSSSLGTKNTGELFF. In DNA, the CDR3 is TGTGCCAGCAGCTCTTCTTTAGGGACAAAGAACACCGGGGAGCTGTTTTTT.

This clonotype was seen only a few times. This chain connects TRBV29-1 to TRBJ2-1; 9 bases agree with TRBD2. Germline V lookup: CDR1 SQVTM, CDR2 ANQGSEA. Unmatched junction bases numbered 4, after V lost 8 bases and J lost 2 bases. The CDR3 covers 13 residues. As DNA, the CDR3 is TGCAGCAACAGCGGGGGGCCCTACAATGAGCAGTTCTTC. It specifies CSNSGGPYNEQFF.

V is TRBV9 and J is TRBJ1-2; D uncertain. The germline V gene has CDR1 SGDLS and CDR2 YYNGEE. CDR3 length: 14 residues. V shed 0 bases and J shed 2 bases, with 8 bases lying between them. This CDR3 is CASSVEGRNYGYTF. DNA for the CDR3: TGTGCCAGCAGCGTAGAGGGCAGGAACTATGGCTACACCTTC. Supplemented by reference TRBV9 and TRBJ1-2, the full variable domain reads DSGVTQTPKHLITATGQRVTLRCSPRSGDLSVYWYQQSLDQGLQFLIQYYNGEERAKGNILERFSAQQFPDLHSELNLSSLELGDSALYFCASSVEGRNYGYTFGSGTRLTVV.

This clonotype has a handful of counts. V usage is TRBV7-9 and J usage is TRBJ2-5, with D tentatively TRBD1 (5 bases). Germline CDR1 SEHNR, CDR2 FQNEAQ (reference sequence). V lost 7 bases and J 0 bases, leaving 15 bases between the germline ends. The CDR3 is 15 residues long. This CDR3 is CASNPGIGYQETQYF. CDR3 in DNA: TGTGCCAGCAATCCAGGGATTGGGTACCAAGAGACCCAGTACTTC. The entire variable domain, with the rest obtained from reference TRBV7-9 and TRBJ2-5, is as follows: DTGVSQNPRHKITKRGQNVTFRCDPISEHNRLYWYRQTLGQGPEFLTYFQNEAQLEKSRLLSDRFSAERPKGSFSTLEIQRTEQGDSAMYLCASNPGIGYQETQYFGPGTRLLVL.

This clonotype turned up a few times. This sequence joins TRBV9 and TRBJ1-3, with D maybe TRBD1 (5 bases). The length of the CDR3 is 16 residues. CDR1 and CDR2 from the germline V gene are SGDLS and YYNGEE. V lost 3 bases, J lost 0 bases, and 13 bases lay in between. This CDR3 is CASSGGLSSSGNTIYF. DNA of the CDR3: TGTGCCAGCAGCGGGGGACTGTCGAGCTCTGGAAACACCATATATTTT.

This clonotype was observed many times. This chain uses TRBV6-2 or TRBV6-3 with TRBJ2-7, with D perhaps TRBD2 (5 bases). Looked up from germline, CDR1 is MNHEY and CDR2 is SVGEGT. Trimming pared 6 bases from V and 9 bases from J, leaving 21 bases between. The CDR3 is 14 amino acids. The CDR3 reads CASSLRTGLTAQYF. In DNA, the CDR3 is TGTGCCAGCAGCCTACGGACCGGACTGACGGCGCAGTACTTC.

This clonotype showed up just a few times. The genes are TRBV6-5 and TRBJ2-3; D not resolved. This CDR3 has 14 amino acids. Germline assignment: CDR1 MNHEY and CDR2 SVGAGI. V dropped 2 bases and J dropped 0 bases, with 6 bases sitting between them. The CDR3 DNA follows: TGTGCCAGCAGTTACATCCTGAGCACAGATACGCAGTATTTT. Protein product: CASSYILSTDTQYF.

Concerning this clonotype itself: At one end, the junction sequence differs from germline, possibly due to a read error. The genes are TRBV19 and TRBJ2-2, with D perhaps assigned TRBD1 or TRBD2 (6 bases each). This CDR3 is built from 14 residues. Germline V gives CDR1 LNHDA, CDR2 SQIVND (reference sequence). Written as DNA, the CDR3 is TGTGCCAGTAGTATAGATTGGGGGGCCGGGAAGCTGTTTTTT. Translation gives CASSIDWGAGKLFF. The complete variable domain, with remaining parts taken from reference TRBV19 and TRBJ2-2, reads DGGITQSPKYLFRKEGQNVTLSCEQNLNHDAMYWYRQDPGQGLRLIYYSQIVNDFQKGDIAEGYSVSREKKESFPLTVTSAQKNPTAFYLCASSIDWGAGKLFFGEGSRLTVL.

The chain recombines TRBV28 with TRBJ1-6; maybe TRBD1 (5 bases). Germline values: CDR1 MDHEN, CDR2 SYDVKM. This CDR3 has 14 amino acids. V lost 3 bases and J lost 8, with 11 bases in between. CDR3 sequence: CASSFMQGYSPLHF. The CDR3 DNA is TGTGCCAGCAGTTTTATGCAGGGTTATTCACCCCTCCACTTT. Combining the CDR3 with reference TRBV28 and TRBJ1-6 gives the whole variable domain DVKVTQSSRYLVKRTGEKVFLECVQDMDHENMFWYRQDPGLGLRLIYFSYDVKMKEKGDIPEGYSVSREKKERFSLILESASTNQTSMYLCASSFMQGYSPLHFGNGTRLTVT.

With respect to this clonotype: A much more abundant neighbour one base away suggests this may be a read error. The CDR3 loop is CSSSTLSGGPYNEQFF. The DNA for the CDR3 is TGTTCCAGCAGTACCTTGTCGGGGGGGCCTTACAATGAGCAGTTCTTC. This rearrangement joins TRBV6-1 to TRBJ2-1; TRBD2 agrees at 8 bases. Per the germline V gene, CDR1 is MNHNS and CDR2 is SASEGT. The CDR3 is made up of 16 amino acids.

This clonotype was detected ten times or more. The V and J genes are TRBV5-1 and TRBJ2-3; no reliable D call. Per the germline V gene, CDR1 is SGHRS and CDR2 is YFSETQ. V was cut by 3 bases and J by 4 bases, with 15 bases left in between. CDR3 length equals 15 residues. The CDR3 sequence: CASSSFVPSSDTQYF. In DNA form, the CDR3 reads TGCGCCAGCAGCTCCTTCGTTCCCTCGTCAGATACGCAGTATTTT.